Here is one T cell receptor (beta chain) with its context. Its matching antigen is unknown. The data were obtained in a study of vaccination effects on CD4 cells after COVID-19. V trimming: 1 base; J trimming: 0 bases; junction bases outside the gene matches: 6. Germline lookup yields CDR1 SGHRS and CDR2 YFSETQ. The CDR3 totals 17 residues. General study results and limits: At late timepoints after vaccination, vaccine- and infection-induced clones shrank markedly.

Antigen-specific CD4+ T cells expanded by the ViraFEST assay with viral peptide pools were then sequenced. Following 10 days of culture, CD4+ T cells were isolated. It was two doses of either the BNT162b2 or mRNA-1273 vaccine that participants received. Nucleocapsid antibodies stayed negative before and after vaccination, showing no earlier SARS-CoV-2 infection. Sequencing was performed with immunoSEQ multiplex PCR; in TCRdb, only in-frame clones are kept and a portion is missing. The table has 75,000 or so clones, about three quarters seen once; the top ten hold 1.1%. The sequencing used CD4+ T cells from PBMCs cultured with HCoV-OC43 spike peptides, collected after COVID-19 vaccination. Subset: HCoV-OC43 spike overlapping peptide pool stimulation. The receptor comes from a human donor who received a COVID-19 vaccine. The rearrangement uses TRBV5-1 and TRBJ2-3, with 9 bases lining up with TRBD2. CDR3 nucleotides: TGCGCCAGCAGCTTGATGAGCGGGGGGACGAGCACAGATACGCAGTATTTT. Protein product: CASSLMSGGTSTDTQYF.